Given below is one TCR beta chain in context. The antigen remains undetermined. Profiled with immunoSEQ multiplex PCR; TCRdb holds only in-frame clones, not every one. Among almost 75,000 clones listed, 85% were seen once. The data are from a study of cytomegalovirus exposure and HLA in healthy donors. Overall study context: According to later analysis, the same platform produced the roughly 120 validation and several hundred first-cohort repertoires.

Study results and caveats: According to a subsequent analysis, TCR clusters identified in the first cohort showed a tendency to co-occur across the 100 to 150 validation repertoires. Cytomegalovirus-associated TCR beta chains were listed, numbering some 170.

The source of this sequence is a young man in good health and CMV-seronegative. Material: PBMCs.

CDR3 DNA sequence: TGTGCCAGCAGTCTGGGACTTCACAATGAGCAGTTCTTC. Amino acids: CASSLGLHNEQFF. V gene TRBV25-1 combines with J gene TRBJ2-1; a weak D match, TRBD2 (6 bases). Trimming removed 5 bases at V and 5 bases at J, with 10 bases between. The germline gives CDR1 MGHDK, CDR2 SYGVNS. This CDR3 region has 13 residues.